Listed below are T cell receptor beta chains from one sample, sequenced in a study of blood T cell repertoires in COVID-19. Measured with immunoSEQ multiplex PCR; TCRdb has only the in-frame clones, and not every one. The sample includes about 180,000 clones, roughly 80% seen only once; the top ten take approximately 5.1%. What was sequenced was PBMCs or T cells enriched from blood (not recorded which). These receptor sequences come from a woman aged 40 to 50 with acute COVID-19. Both conserved end residues are part of each CDR3. A D gene is named only where the DNA matches it firmly. Clone size, where shown, is once, few, many, or a class for clones that have expanded.

D gene	clone size	V gene	J gene	CDR3 protein	CDR3 DNA
TRBD2	many	TRBV7-9	TRBJ2-2	CASSNGLATGTGELFF	TGTGCCAGCAGCAACGGACTAGCGACGGGGACCGGGGAGCTGTTTTTT
TRBD1	NA	TRBV9	TRBJ2-5	CASSVQDRGERETQYF	TGTGCCAGCAGCGTACAGGACAGGGGGGAAAGAGAGACCCAGTACTTC
NA	NA	TRBV27	TRBJ2-7	CASSLAVHSYEQYF	TGTGCCAGCAGTTTAGCGGTGCACTCCTACGAGCAGTACTTC
NA	NA	TRBV7-9	TRBJ2-2	CASSLIFGQGQRNGELFF	TGTGCCAGCAGCTTAATATTCGGTCAGGGCCAGCGAAACGGGGAGCTGTTTTTT
NA	NA	TRBV5-4	TRBJ1-2	CASSSQGNYGYTF	TGTGCCAGCAGCTCACAGGGTAACTATGGCTACACCTTC
NA	once	TRBV11-2	TRBJ1-6	CASSPPQEGTKRPLHF	TGTGCCAGCAGCCCCCCGCAGGAGGGGACTAAAAGGCCCCTCCACTTT
TRBD2	NA	TRBV5-6	TRBJ2-3	CASIIRGLAGRVDTQYF	TGTGCCAGCATCATTCGAGGACTAGCGGGAAGGGTCGATACGCAGTATTTT
NA	NA	TRBV19	TRBJ1-6	CASSISAGIDSPLHF	TGTGCCAGTAGTATAAGCGCCGGTATTGATTCACCCCTCCACTTT
TRBD2	NA	TRBV28	TRBJ2-3	CASRSGSITDTQYF	TGTGCCAGCAGGAGCGGGAGTATTACAGATACGCAGTATTTT
TRBD2	NA	TRBV11-2	TRBJ2-3	CASSLAGGSDTQYF	TGTGCCAGCAGCTTAGCGGGGGGGTCAGATACGCAGTATTTT
NA	NA	TRBV7-9	TRBJ2-3	CASSSRRGPKPERADTQYF	TGTGCCAGCAGCTCCAGACGCGGGCCCAAACCAGAGAGGGCAGATACGCAGTATTTT
NA	NA	TRBV10-2	TRBJ2-5	CASSPHTGPETQYF	TGCGCCAGCAGTCCTCATACAGGGCCAGAGACCCAGTACTTC
NA	NA	TRBV9	TRBJ1-1	CASSTTGMNTEAFF	TGTGCCAGCAGCACGACTGGCATGAACACTGAAGCTTTCTTT
TRBD2	NA	TRBV5-8	TRBJ2-5	CASSWGLAGGQETQYF	TGTGCCAGCAGCTGGGGACTAGCGGGGGGTCAAGAGACCCAGTACTTC
TRBD2	NA	TRBV7-8	TRBJ2-1	CASSLARESEQFF	TGTGCCAGCAGCTTAGCGCGGGAGAGTGAGCAGTTCTTC
TRBD1	NA	TRBV5-1	TRBJ2-7	CASSLQGTYEQYF	TGCGCCAGCAGCTTACAGGGGACCTACGAGCAGTACTTC
TRBD1	NA	TRBV29-1	TRBJ2-1	CSVDQTGGEQFF	TGCAGCGTTGACCAGACAGGGGGCGAGCAGTTCTTC
NA	NA	TRBV12-3/TRBV12-4	TRBJ2-3	CASGSRGTDTQYF	TGTGCCAGCGGGAGTCGCGGCACAGATACGCAGTATTTT
NA	NA	TRBV27	TRBJ1-4	CASSLSGEGWKLFF	TGTGCCAGCAGTTTATCAGGGGAGGGATGGAAACTGTTTTTT
NA	NA	TRBV11-1	TRBJ2-3	CASSSIPGRQYF	TGTGCCAGCAGCTCGATCCCCGGGAGGCAGTATTTT
NA	NA	TRBV6-5	TRBJ1-1	CASRPPPGNTEAFF	TGTGCCAGCAGGCCCCCCCCGGGGAACACTGAAGCTTTCTTT
TRBD1	NA	TRBV19	TRBJ2-5	CASRDRGLQETQYF	TGTGCCAGCAGGGACAGGGGGCTTCAAGAGACCCAGTACTTC
NA	NA	TRBV11-3	TRBJ2-1	CASSLDARRGNNEQFF	TGTGCCAGCAGCTTAGACGCGCGAAGAGGGAACAATGAGCAGTTCTTC
NA	NA	TRBV4-1	TRBJ2-7	CASSQPTAGRSYEQYF	TGCGCCAGCAGCCAACCCACAGCGGGCCGGTCCTACGAGCAGTACTTC
TRBD1	NA	TRBV6-1	TRBJ2-1	CASSEYHRGTGQDGRFF	TGTGCCAGCAGTGAATACCACAGGGGGACAGGGCAGGATGGTCGGTTCTTC
NA	NA	TRBV9	TRBJ2-7	CASSVGQATYEQYF	TGTGCCAGCAGCGTAGGACAGGCGACCTACGAGCAGTACTTC
TRBD2	NA	TRBV25-1	TRBJ2-5	CASSLAGGLWETQYF	TGTGCCAGCAGCCTAGCGGGAGGGCTTTGGGAGACCCAGTACTTC
TRBD1	NA	TRBV2	TRBJ1-6	CASRRDRVSYNSPLHF	TGTGCCAGCAGGAGAGACAGGGTCTCCTATAATTCACCCCTCCACTTT
NA	NA	TRBV11-2	TRBJ2-2	CASSPRLANTGELFF	TGTGCCAGCAGCCCGAGACTAGCGAACACCGGGGAGCTGTTTTTT
NA	NA	TRBV5-6	TRBJ1-2	CASSPPAGIYGHYGYTF	TGTGCCAGCAGCCCACCGGCAGGGATCTACGGGCACTATGGCTACACCTTC
NA	NA	TRBV7-9	TRBJ2-1	CASTLSSYNEQFF	TGTGCCAGTACTCTATCTTCCTACAATGAGCAGTTCTTC
NA	NA	TRBV15	TRBJ2-5	CATSRGGVGETQYF	TGTGCCACCAGCAGAGGCGGGGTAGGAGAGACCCAGTACTTC
NA	few	TRBV7-9	TRBJ2-3	CASSTDSTSPHRGTDTQYF	TGTGCCAGCAGCACTGATAGCACCTCCCCACACCGGGGCACAGATACGCAGTATTTT
NA	NA	TRBV6-5	TRBJ1-1	CASSNRVMNTEAFF	TGTGCCAGCAGTAACAGGGTGATGAACACTGAAGCTTTCTTT
TRBD2	NA	TRBV4-2	TRBJ2-7	CASSRFSGSIDEQYF	TGTGCCAGCAGCAGGTTTAGCGGGAGTATTGACGAGCAGTACTTC
NA	NA	TRBV18	TRBJ1-6	CASSDQNSPLHF	TGTGCCAGCTCAGATCAGAACTCACCCCTCCACTTT
NA	NA	TRBV5-4	TRBJ2-1	CASSLGRGRGDNEQFF	TGTGCCAGCAGCTTGGGAAGAGGTCGCGGGGACAATGAGCAGTTCTTC
TRBD2	once	TRBV11-2	TRBJ2-5	CASSLDLRERPQETQYF	TGTGCCAGCAGCTTAGATTTGCGGGAGAGACCCCAAGAGACCCAGTACTTC
TRBD2	NA	TRBV7-9	TRBJ2-3	CASGTGTRGTDTQYF	TGTGCCAGCGGGACCGGGACTAGGGGCACAGATACGCAGTATTTT
TRBD1	NA	TRBV7-8	TRBJ1-2	CASSYGQGVSYTF	TGTGCCAGCAGCTACGGACAGGGGGTTAGCTACACCTTC
NA	few	TRBV3-1/TRBV3-2	TRBJ1-4	CASSPGLGQDEKLFF	TGTGCCAGCAGCCCAGGGTTAGGTCAGGATGAAAAACTGTTTTTT
TRBD1	NA	TRBV7-8	TRBJ2-4	CASSSGRDSKNIQYF	TGTGCCAGCAGCTCCGGACGGGACAGCAAAAACATTCAGTACTTC
TRBD2	few	TRBV2	TRBJ2-5	CASSRSGGGETQYF	TGTGCCAGCAGTAGGTCGGGAGGAGGAGAGACCCAGTACTTC
TRBD2	NA	TRBV2	TRBJ2-5	CASSETSGRVGETQYF	TGTGCCAGCAGTGAGACTAGCGGGAGGGTCGGGGAGACCCAGTACTTC
TRBD1	once	TRBV5-1	TRBJ2-3	CASGTGGQDTQYF	TGCGCCAGCGGGACAGGGGGCCAAGATACGCAGTATTTT